This T cell receptor (beta chain) is drawn from a study of cytomegalovirus exposure and HLA in healthy donors. Study observations and caveats: In a later analysis, TCR beta V- and J-gene trimming was associated with a missense DCLRE1C variant.

In the PCR, 60 Vbeta and 13 Jbeta primers were used. TCRdb's copy holds only in-frame clones and misses some; the assay was immunoSEQ multiplex PCR. The sample lists 120,000 or so clones, around 80% occurring once. The CDR3 covers 16 residues. Germline V gives CDR1 SGDLS, CDR2 YYNGEE. Trimming cost V 0 bases and J 2 bases; bases outside gene matches: 6. Of note for this clone: Its antigen is not identified.

The source is a man aged 25 to 40 in good health and CMV-seronegative. The sequenced material came from PBMCs. V usage is TRBV9 and J usage is TRBJ2-5, with 8 bases aligning to TRBD1. DNA of the CDR3: TGTGCCAGCAGCGTAGGTACAGGGGGAGTACAAGAGACCCAGTACTTC. It is translated as CASSVGTGGVQETQYF.